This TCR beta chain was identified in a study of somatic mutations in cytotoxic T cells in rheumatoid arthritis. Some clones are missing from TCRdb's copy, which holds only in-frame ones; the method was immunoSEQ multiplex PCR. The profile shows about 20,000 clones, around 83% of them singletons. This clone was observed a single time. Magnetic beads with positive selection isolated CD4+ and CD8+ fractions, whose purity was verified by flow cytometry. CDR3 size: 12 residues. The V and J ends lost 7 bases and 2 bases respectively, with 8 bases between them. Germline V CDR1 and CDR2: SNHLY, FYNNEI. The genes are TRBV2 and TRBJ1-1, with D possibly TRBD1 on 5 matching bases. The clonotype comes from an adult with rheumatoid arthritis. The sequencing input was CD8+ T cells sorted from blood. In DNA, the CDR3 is TGTGCCAGCAAGAGGGGTAACACTGAAGCTTTCTTT. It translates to CASKRGNTEAFF.